Given below is one T cell receptor beta chain in context. No antigen is known for it. The sample belongs to a study of cytomegalovirus exposure and HLA in healthy donors. General study results and limits: An observed cluster of highly shared sequence variants was recorded as a likely sequencing artifact.

V dropped 2 bases and J dropped 5; count of bases not matched to a gene: 8. This CDR3 is 15 amino acids long. CDR1 MNHEY and CDR2 SVGAGI come from the germline V gene. Primers for the PCR totalled 60 Vbeta and 13 Jbeta. Only in-frame clones appear in the TCRdb table, and some are missing; sequencing was by immunoSEQ multiplex PCR. This table lists approximately 30,000 clones. Sample: PBMCs. The V gene is TRBV6-5, the J gene TRBJ2-5, with 7 bases lining up with TRBD2. The TCR sequence derives from a woman in her thirties or forties in good health and CMV-seropositive. CDR3 DNA: TGTGCCAGCAGTTACAACGGGAGGCGGGGGGAGACCCAGTACTTC. Amino acids: CASSYNGRRGETQYF.